Shown below are 18 T cell receptor beta chains from a single sample sequenced in a study of blood T cell repertoires in COVID-19. Produced via immunoSEQ multiplex PCR; TCRdb's table is partial and in-frame only. The data hold some 250,000 clones, with around 86% observed a single time. The material sequenced was peripheral blood. These receptors came from a woman under 40 who had recovered from COVID-19.

V is TRBV27 and J is TRBJ2-1; 7 nucleotides line up with TRBD1. The CDR3 is made up of 17 amino acids. CDR1 is MNHEY, CDR2 SMNVEV, per germline (reference sequence). The trim removed 5 bases at V and 4 bases at J, leaving 14 bases unmatched. The CDR3 DNA reads TGTGCCAGCAGTCTCATGCAAAGAAAGGGACAGTACAATGAGCAGTTCTTC. This codes for CASSLMQRKGQYNEQFF.

The rearrangement links TRBV19 to TRBJ2-1; tentatively, D is TRBD2 (7 bases). CDR1 is LNHDA and CDR2 is SQIVND in the germline V gene (reference sequence). The CDR3 is 14 amino acids. V was shortened by 2 bases and J by 7 bases, with 12 bases between the two germline ends. As DNA, the CDR3 is TGTGCCAGTAGTATAACGGGGGGCCGTAATGAGCAGTTCTTC. Translated: CASSITGGRNEQFF.

The chain uses TRBV9 and TRBJ2-1; 7 bases are shared with TRBD2. Germline lookup yields CDR1 SGDLS and CDR2 YYNGEE. The CDR3 length is 16 residues. The ends lost 5 bases at V and 7 bases at J; junction bases unmatched: 15. In DNA form, the CDR3 reads TGTGCCAGCAGTCCTCGTGGTAGCGGGTTGGTGAATGAGCAGTTCTTC. It yields the protein CASSPRGSGLVNEQFF.

The chain uses TRBV5-4 and TRBJ2-1; D is possibly TRBD1 (5 bases). CDR1 and CDR2 from the germline V gene are SGHNT and YYREEE (reference sequence). This CDR3 region has 13 residues. V was shortened by 5 bases and J by 8 bases, with 14 bases between the two germline ends. The CDR3 DNA follows: TGTGCCAGCAGTCCAGACAGTGTGGATGAGCAGTTCTTC. Amino acid sequence: CASSPDSVDEQFF.

This chain uses TRBV7-7 with TRBJ2-5; 9 bases align to TRBD2. CDR3 length: 17 residues. Germline V gene sequence: CDR1 SSHAT, CDR2 FNYEAQ (reference sequence). With 5 bases clipped from V and 4 bases from J, the junction kept 14 bases outside the gene matches. The CDR3 is CASSPQGAGGFGETQYF. In nucleotides, the CDR3 is TGTGCCAGCAGCCCCCAGGGAGCGGGGGGTTTCGGAGAGACCCAGTACTTC.

This sequence joins TRBV2 and TRBJ1-1, with D hard to call. Trimming cost V 0 bases and J 11 bases, with 10 bases left between them. The CDR3 length is 12 residues. Germline V gene data show CDR1 as SNHLY and CDR2 as FYNNEI. The CDR3 DNA reads TGTGCCAGCAGTGAAGCTGGGCGCGGGGCTTTCTTT. Amino acids: CASSEAGRGAFF.

This chain links TRBV7-6 with TRBJ2-6; D perhaps matches TRBD1 (6 bases). CDR1 and CDR2 from the germline V gene are SGHVS and FNYEAQ. This CDR3 is built from 17 residues. Trimming removed 4 bases from V and 0 bases from J, with 13 bases in between. The CDR3 loop reads CASSSPTGHSGANVLTF. In DNA, the CDR3 is TGTGCCAGCAGCTCACCGACAGGACACTCTGGGGCCAACGTCCTGACTTTC.

The chain uses TRBV7-2 and TRBJ2-3; 9 positions match TRBD1. The V segment lost 5 bases and the J segment 6 bases; nucleotides outside the gene matches: 3. This CDR3 has 13 amino acids. Germline V gene lookup returns CDR1 SGHTA and CDR2 FQGNSA. Written as DNA, the CDR3 is TGTGCCAGCAGCCCACAGGGGGCCGATACGCAGTATTTT. It specifies CASSPQGADTQYF.

The chain links TRBV5-1 to TRBJ1-6, with D possibly TRBD1 on 5 matching bases. This CDR3 is 14 amino acids long. V lost 0 bases and J lost 5, with 6 bases in between. CDR1 SGHRS and CDR2 YFSETQ come from the germline V gene. In DNA, the CDR3 is TGCGCCAGCAGCTTGGACAGGAATAATTCACCCCTCCACTTT. Encoded protein: CASSLDRNNSPLHF.

The rearrangement links TRBV6-1 to TRBJ1-1; D perhaps matches TRBD1 (5 bases). The CDR3 loop spans 15 amino acids. Trimming removed 0 bases at V and 0 bases at J, with 8 bases between. The germline gives CDR1 MNHNS, CDR2 SASEGT. The DNA for the CDR3 is TGTGCCAGCAGTGAAGCGCCAGGGATGAACACTGAAGCTTTCTTT. Amino acid sequence: CASSEAPGMNTEAFF.

The rearrangement joins TRBV3-1 (or the pseudogene TRBV3-2) to TRBJ2-3; D call uncertain. There are 16 residues in the CDR3. From germline, CDR1 is LGHDT and CDR2 YNNKEL (reference sequence). V was cut by 0 bases and J by 0 bases, with 10 bases left in between. CDR3 in DNA: TGTGCCAGCAGCCAAGATGGAGTGATTAGCACAGATACGCAGTATTTT. This codes for CASSQDGVISTDTQYF.

The gene calls are TRBV18 and TRBJ1-4; no definite D call. Germline V gene data show CDR1 as KGHSH and CDR2 as LQKENI. The CDR3 consists of 14 residues. Trimming took off 6 bases at V and 7 bases at J, with 15 bases between the two ends. The CDR3 here is CASSLQERGEKLFF. DNA of the CDR3: TGTGCCAGCTCCCTCCAAGAGCGGGGTGAAAAACTGTTTTTT. The whole variable domain, filled in from reference TRBV18 and TRBJ1-4, reads NAGVMQNPRHLVRRRGQEARLRCSPMKGHSHVYWYRQLPEEGLKFMVYLQKENIIDESGMPKERFSAEFPKEGPSILRIQQVVRGDSAAYFCASSLQERGEKLFFGSGTQLSVL.

This clone has just one count. The genes are TRBV2 and TRBJ1-1; D perhaps matches TRBD1 (5 bases). V lost 4 bases to trimming and J lost 4 bases, with 10 bases between them. The germline gives CDR1 SNHLY, CDR2 FYNNEI. This CDR3 is 13 amino acids long. The CDR3 region is CASSVTGLTEAFF. The CDR3 region has the DNA TGTGCCAGCAGTGTCACGGGACTCACTGAAGCTTTCTTT.

Only a few counts were recorded for this clone. This chain joins TRBV11-2 and TRBJ1-2; no clear D gene. The germline V gene encodes CDR1 SGHAT and CDR2 FQNNGV. V was trimmed by 3 bases and J by 7 bases, leaving 12 bases between them. This CDR3 is 13 amino acids long. The CDR3 DNA sequence: TGTGCCAGCAGCTTTGATGGACGGGGTGGCTACACCTTC. Its translation: CASSFDGRGGYTF. Variable domain in full (rest from reference TRBV11-2 and TRBJ1-2): EAGVAQSPRYKIIEKRQSVAFWCNPISGHATLYWYQQILGQGPKLLIQFQNNGVVDDSQLPKDRFSAERLKGVDSTLKIQPAKLEDSAVYLCASSFDGRGGYTFGSGTRLTVV.

V gene TRBV4-1 combines with J gene TRBJ2-7, with 15 bases lining up with TRBD2. V shed 1 base and J 2 bases; nucleotides not matched to a gene: 0. This CDR3 is built from 16 residues. CDR1 and CDR2 (germline): MGHRA, YSYEKL. Here the CDR3 DNA reads TGCGCCAGCAGCCAAGGGACTAGCGGGGGGGCCTACGAGCAGTACTTC. Protein sequence: CASSQGTSGGAYEQYF.

The V gene is TRBV7-2, the J gene TRBJ1-2; D gene unclear. V was clipped by 5 bases and J by 6 bases, with 4 bases between them. Germline V gene sequence: CDR1 SGHTA, CDR2 FQGNSA. The CDR3 has 10 amino acids. The CDR3 protein is CASSPDGYTF. As DNA, the CDR3 is TGTGCCAGCAGCCCAGATGGCTACACCTTC. Combining the CDR3 with reference TRBV7-2 and TRBJ1-2 gives the whole variable domain GAGVSQSPSNKVTEKGKDVELRCDPISGHTALYWYRQSLGQGLEFLIYFQGNSAPDKSGLPSDRFSAERTGGSVSTLTIQRTQQEDSAVYLCASSPDGYTFGSGTRLTVV.

This clone was observed at least ten times. The chain couples TRBV5-1 to TRBJ1-1; D not certain. The CDR3 runs to 14 residues. V was cut by 0 bases and J by 1 base, with 7 bases left in between. The germline gives CDR1 SGHRS, CDR2 YFSETQ. CDR3 coding DNA: TGCGCCAGCAGCTTGGAACAGCCGAACACTGAAGCTTTCTTT. Translated: CASSLEQPNTEAFF.

This clone was found a few times. The rearrangement links TRBV5-4 to TRBJ2-5; 14 bases agree with TRBD2. Looked up from germline, CDR1 is SGHNT and CDR2 is YYREEE (reference sequence). CDR3 length: 18 residues. The J segment lost 2 bases and the V segment lost 9 bases, leaving 15 bases of the junction unmatched. CDR3 protein: CAMPSGTSGGNPQETQYF. As DNA, the CDR3 is TGTGCCATGCCCTCCGGGACTAGCGGGGGAAACCCTCAAGAGACCCAGTACTTC.